These 22 T cell receptor beta chains share one sample of origin, sequenced in a study of cytomegalovirus exposure and HLA in healthy donors. PCR employed 60 Vbeta and 13 Jbeta primers. Data came from immunoSEQ multiplex PCR; TCRdb stores just in-frame clones and leaves some out. The data contain some 100,000 clones, 55% to 85% of them singletons. The source material was PBMCs. Every receptor here comes from a woman between 18 and 29 years old in good health and CMV-seropositive.

The V call is TRBV6-5, the J call TRBJ2-3; 9 bases are a match to TRBD2. Germline V gene data show CDR1 as MNHEY and CDR2 as SVGAGI. The CDR3 covers 14 residues. V lost 7 bases to trimming and J lost 2 bases; unmatched junction nucleotides: 4. CDR3 in amino acids: CASTTSGYTDTQYF. CDR3 in DNA: TGTGCCAGCACGACTAGCGGTTACACAGATACGCAGTATTTT.

This chain joins TRBV2 and TRBJ1-2; perhaps TRBD1 as D (6 bases). Germline V gene data show CDR1 as SNHLY and CDR2 as FYNNEI. Trimming stripped 7 bases from V and 12 bases from J, with 18 bases between. This CDR3 is built from 12 residues. The CDR3 bases are TGTGCCAGCACAGGGGCCTCAAGGGGGAACACCTTC. Translation gives CASTGASRGNTF.

The V and J genes are TRBV7-2 and TRBJ1-4, with D unresolved. Germline assignment: CDR1 SGHTA and CDR2 FQGNSA. The CDR3 runs 16 residues. Trimming removed 4 bases at V and 5 bases at J, with 17 bases between. This CDR3 is CASSSFLIDKNEKLFF. CDR3 bases: TGTGCCAGCAGCTCCTTTCTGATAGATAAGAATGAAAAACTGTTTTTT.

This sequence joins TRBV5-4 and TRBJ1-1; tentatively, D is TRBD1 (5 bases). The CDR3 is 14 amino acids. CDR1 is SGHNT, CDR2 YYREEE, per germline (reference sequence). Trimming took off 1 base at V and 5 bases at J, with 12 bases between the two ends. The CDR3 DNA is TGTGCCAGCAGCTTGAGGCAGGGAGGGACTGAAGCTTTCTTT. This translates into CASSLRQGGTEAFF.

V usage is TRBV6-5 and J usage is TRBJ2-1; D perhaps matches TRBD2 (7 bases). CDR3 size: 14 residues. V lost 6 bases to trimming and J lost 8 bases, with 17 bases between them. Germline V lookup: CDR1 MNHEY, CDR2 SVGAGI. In DNA form, the CDR3 reads TGTGCCAGCAGCCTGCGGGGGCTCAGGGATGAGCAGTTCTTC. Translating it yields CASSLRGLRDEQFF.

The rearrangement joins TRBV7-3 to TRBJ2-1; D ambiguous. This CDR3 spans 15 amino acids. V lost 2 bases and J 2 bases, leaving 10 bases between the germline ends. Germline CDR1 SGHTA, CDR2 FQGTGA. The CDR3 reads CASSLGVGPYNEQFF. The DNA of the CDR3 is TGTGCCAGCAGCTTAGGAGTCGGCCCCTACAATGAGCAGTTCTTC. The full variable domain, with the rest looked up from reference TRBV7-3 and TRBJ2-1, is GAGVSQTPSNKVTEKGKYVELRCDPISGHTALYWYRQSLGQGPEFLIYFQGTGAADDSGLPNDRFFAVRPEGSVSTLKIQRTERGDSAVYLCASSLGVGPYNEQFFGPGTRLTVL.

This chain links TRBV9 with TRBJ2-1; TRBD2 agrees at 10 bases. The CDR3 has 15 residues. Germline CDR1 reads SGDLS; CDR2 reads YYNGEE. V lost 0 bases and J lost 8; bases outside the gene matches: 5. The CDR3 nucleotides read TGTGCCAGCAGCGTAGAGAGGACTAGCGGAGATGAGCAGTTCTTC. Residues: CASSVERTSGDEQFF. The whole variable domain, filled in from reference TRBV9 and TRBJ2-1, reads DSGVTQTPKHLITATGQRVTLRCSPRSGDLSVYWYQQSLDQGLQFLIQYYNGEERAKGNILERFSAQQFPDLHSELNLSSLELGDSALYFCASSVERTSGDEQFFGPGTRLTVL.

The CDR3 is CASRAGSSIYEQYF. For the CDR3, the DNA is TGTGCCAGCAGGGCCGGGTCGTCCATCTACGAGCAGTACTTC. The V and J genes are TRBV7-2 and TRBJ2-7, with no clear D. Per the germline V gene, CDR1 is SGHTA and CDR2 is FQGNSA. This CDR3 has 14 residues. V was trimmed by 6 bases and J by 3 bases, leaving 15 bases between them.

The chain is built from TRBV5-4 and TRBJ1-1, with TRBD1 identical over 10 bases. This CDR3 comprises 15 residues. In germline, CDR1 is SGHNT, CDR2 YYREEE (reference sequence). V lost 0 bases, J lost 3 bases, and 2 bases stayed unmatched. The CDR3 spells CASSLGGQGDTEAFF. CDR3 nucleotide sequence: TGTGCCAGCAGCTTGGGTGGACAGGGGGACACTGAAGCTTTCTTT.

This clone has just a few counts. This chain connects TRBV7-2 to TRBJ1-4, with 9 bases that match TRBD1. With 5 bases clipped from V and 7 bases from J, the junction kept 11 bases outside the gene matches. This CDR3 comprises 16 residues. Germline V gene data show CDR1 as SGHTA and CDR2 as FQGNSA. The CDR3 protein is CASSPRTGARGEKLFF. CDR3 bases: TGTGCCAGCAGCCCCCGGACAGGGGCCCGGGGTGAAAAACTGTTTTTT.

The sample holds a few counts of this clone. J is TRBJ1-5 and V is TRBV7-2; 9 nucleotides align to TRBD1. Germline V gene data show CDR1 as SGHTA and CDR2 as FQGNSA. CDR3 length equals 13 residues. J was trimmed by 5 bases and V by 4 bases; bases with no gene match: 0. The CDR3 coding sequence is TGTGCCAGCAGCTGGGACAGGGATCAGCCCCAGCATTTT. Translating gives CASSWDRDQPQHF.

The rearrangement uses TRBV9 and TRBJ1-2, with D possibly matching TRBD1 (5 bases). Trimming stripped 3 bases from V and 6 bases from J, with 12 bases between. CDR3 length: 13 amino acids. Germline lookup yields CDR1 SGDLS and CDR2 YYNGEE. Here the CDR3 reads CASSAGGVDGYTF. In nucleotides, the CDR3 is TGTGCCAGCAGCGCCGGGGGAGTGGATGGCTACACCTTC.

The chain has TRBV9 and TRBJ1-3, with 7 nucleotides matching TRBD1. Germline CDR1 reads SGDLS; CDR2 reads YYNGEE. Trimming removed 2 bases from V and 6 bases from J; junction bases left unmatched: 8. The CDR3 is 15 amino acids. The CDR3 DNA follows: TGTGCCAGCAGCGTCGGGATCGACAGGGAAAACACCATATATTTT. It yields the protein CASSVGIDRENTIYF.

This chain joins TRBV5-1 and TRBJ2-5, with 7 bases aligning to TRBD2. The CDR3 extends over 16 amino acids. Per the germline V gene, CDR1 is SGHRS and CDR2 is YFSETQ. With V trimmed by 2 bases and J by 5 bases, 12 bases remained unmatched. The CDR3, as DNA: TGCGCCAGCAGCTTTCTGAGTGGAGGGAGGGTGGAGACCCAGTACTTC. Translated: CASSFLSGGRVETQYF. The variable domain in full, completed from reference TRBV5-1 and TRBJ2-5, reads KAGVTQTPRYLIKTRGQQVTLSCSPISGHRSVSWYQQTPGQGLQFLFEYFSETQRNKGNFPGRFSGRQFSNSRSEMNVSTLELGDSALYLCASSFLSGGRVETQYFGPGTRLLVL.

The DNA for the CDR3 is TGTGCCAGCAGCGAGGGGGACAGCTCGTCCTACGAGCAGTACTTC. Its translation is CASSEGDSSSYEQYF. This chain uses TRBV9 with TRBJ2-7, with 7 positions matching TRBD1. In germline, CDR1 is SGDLS, CDR2 YYNGEE. The CDR3 length is 15 residues. After removal of 3 bases from V and 1 base from J, the junction contained 7 bases not matched to a gene.

Written as DNA, the CDR3 is TGTGCCAGCAGCCGATCTCTAGCGGGAGGGGCGGAGACCCAGTACTTC. It translates to CASSRSLAGGAETQYF. The chain has TRBV7-9 and TRBJ2-5, with 12 positions matching TRBD2. The germline CDR1 and CDR2 sequences are SEHNR and FQNEAQ (reference sequence). Germline trimming cut 5 bases from V and 5 bases from J; bases unmatched to any gene: 9. The length of the CDR3 is 16 residues.

The chain is built from TRBV19 and TRBJ1-2; 9 bases line up with TRBD1. In germline, CDR1 is LNHDA, CDR2 SQIVND (reference sequence). With V trimmed by 5 bases and J by 4 bases, 8 bases remained unmatched. The CDR3 is 15 residues long. CDR3 coding DNA: TGTGCCAGTAGTGTCTTACAGGGGGCTGGCTATGGCTACACCTTC. Protein product: CASSVLQGAGYGYTF.

This chain links TRBV4-1 with TRBJ1-4; D is uncertain. This CDR3 contains 14 residues. V lost 0 bases and J 6 bases, leaving 8 bases between the germline ends. The germline CDR1 and CDR2 sequences are MGHRA and YSYEKL. The CDR3 sequence: CASSQDENDEKLFF. In nucleotides, the CDR3 is TGCGCCAGCAGCCAAGATGAGAATGATGAAAAACTGTTTTTT.

The chain is built from TRBV5-4 and TRBJ1-4; TRBD1 might be the D (6 bases). Germline V gene lookup returns CDR1 SGHNT and CDR2 YYREEE (reference sequence). The CDR3 has 17 amino acids. V dropped 1 base and J dropped 3 bases, with 16 bases sitting between them. The CDR3 is CASSLKGQSSANEKLFF. CDR3 bases: TGTGCCAGCAGCTTGAAGGGACAAAGTTCTGCTAATGAAAAACTGTTTTTT.

This clone was seen only once. The chain joins TRBV5-1 to TRBJ1-1, with 7 bases matching TRBD1. The CDR3 extends over 15 amino acids. The V gene's germline CDR1 is SGHRS and CDR2 YFSETQ. V was clipped by 4 bases and J by 1 base; unmatched bases: 7. The CDR3 sequence is CASSLLGTANTEAFF. CDR3 in DNA: TGCGCCAGCAGCCTACTAGGGACAGCGAACACTGAAGCTTTCTTT.

This clone showed up just once. The chain recombines TRBV5-1 with TRBJ2-1; 8 bases are a match to TRBD2. V was clipped by 0 bases and J by 5 bases; unmatched bases: 16. This CDR3 region has 19 residues. Per the germline V gene, CDR1 is SGHRS and CDR2 is YFSETQ. CDR3 protein: CASSLARGSGVAPNNEQFF. The CDR3 bases are TGCGCCAGCAGCTTGGCCAGGGGTAGCGGGGTAGCCCCGAACAATGAGCAGTTCTTC.

The V and J genes are TRBV4-1 and TRBJ1-4, with a weak D call TRBD1 (6 bases). Trimming removed 5 bases from V and 5 bases from J, with 12 bases in between. CDR3 length: 14 residues. Germline V gene sequence: CDR1 MGHRA, CDR2 YSYEKL. The CDR3 DNA sequence: TGCGCCAGCAGCAAAAGGACAGTGAATGAAAAACTGTTTTTT. As protein: CASSKRTVNEKLFF.